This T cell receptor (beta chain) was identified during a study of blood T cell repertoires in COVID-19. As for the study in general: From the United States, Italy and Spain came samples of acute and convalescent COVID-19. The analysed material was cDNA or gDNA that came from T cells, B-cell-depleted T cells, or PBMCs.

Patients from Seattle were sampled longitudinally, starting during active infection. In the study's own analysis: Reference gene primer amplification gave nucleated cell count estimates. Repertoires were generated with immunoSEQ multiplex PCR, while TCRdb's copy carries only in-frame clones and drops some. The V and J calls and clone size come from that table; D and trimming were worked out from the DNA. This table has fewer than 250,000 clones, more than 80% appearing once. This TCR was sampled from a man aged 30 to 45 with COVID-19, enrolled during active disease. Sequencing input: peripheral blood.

The CDR3 sequence is CASSRQTGSYSTGELFF. The CDR3 nucleotides are TGCGCCAGCAGCCGCCAGACAGGGAGTTATAGCACCGGGGAGCTGTTTTTT. This chain uses TRBV5-1 with TRBJ2-2, with 7 bases lining up with TRBD1. CDR1 and CDR2 from the germline V gene are SGHRS and YFSETQ. J was trimmed by 4 bases and V by 4 bases; bases with no gene match: 13. This CDR3 spans 17 amino acids.